Described below is a single T cell receptor beta chain sequence and its context. This clonotype turned up a few times. The antigen it recognizes is unknown. No base quality values were provided; no much bigger clone lies one nucleotide off. Libraries were prepared through 5' RACE. Sequencing instrument: Illumina HiSeq 2000. A universal primer binding site was added through template switching, and the final cDNA carried a unique molecular identifier so that TCR cDNA molecules could be counted accurately. Specific primers in the conserved constant-segment region were used to synthesize first-strand cDNA for the TCR alpha and beta chains. To control for contamination, every cDNA library was double barcoded, receiving both a SMART-Mk sample barcode and Illumina barcodes. TruSeq adapter sequences along with Illumina sample barcodes were introduced in two successive PCR steps. The TCR alpha and beta cDNA libraries were sequenced on the Illumina HiSeq platform using custom primers. The authors processed their data as follows. MiGEC processed the raw reads to extract unique molecular identifiers, while MiXCR was used to determine the CDR3 positions. For each individual, recombination models were inferred using an EM algorithm with the repgenHMM and IGoR tools. The analysis of shared clonotypes was done with the tcR package in R, with sharing normalized by the product of cloneset sizes. To study raw recombination free of thymic and clonal selection effects, out-of-frame nonproductive sequences were analyzed. The public reads were quality trimmed at Q25 with fastp and then assembled into clones with MiXCR by TCRdb, keeping productive beta chains. For every CDR3 protein sequence, its rows merge into one entry that carries the most common genes and DNA. TCRdb's processing, not the authors', yielded these V and J calls. The sample profile shows over 200,000 distinct CDR3 sequences; around 9.6% of them were found once. About 5.2% of the sample is in the top ten clones.

This record belongs to a study of identical twins (TCRdb year 2016). Some background on the complete study: The study deep-sequenced TCR alpha and beta repertoires from monozygotic twins, unrelated adults of various ages and cord blood to test whether fetal clonotypes persist. To rule out contamination, the twin experiments were replicated at different times with different library preparation protocols. The research as a whole found: Because the same donors could not be followed over many years, the conclusions depended on cross-sectional statistical analysis. Compared with coincidental sharing between unrelated individuals, out-of-frame TCR alpha sequences shared between twins showed an excess of sequences with low generation probability. In monozygotic twins, out-of-frame TCR alpha sharing was systematically underestimated by recombination models, although the models agreed with sharing between unrelated individuals. Fewer insertions were carried by abundant cord blood beta clonotypes; a weaker similar trend was observed in young adult naive repertoires, while no such trend was observed in memory repertoires. In beta out-of-frame sequences, excess twin sharing was weaker, because having fewer shared sequences lowered the signal-to-noise ratio. Invariant T cells such as MAIT and iNKT could partly confound zero-insertion analyses, though diverse VJ usage argued against this for most clonotypes.

All donors were healthy Caucasians. Using Miltenyi CD45RO+ enrichment and human naive T-cell isolation kits, memory (CD45RO+) and naive T cells were isolated from PBMC. Including the terminal cysteine and phenylalanine, the CDR3 comprises 14 residues. CDR3 DNA only is kept here, 42 bases in frame from base 1. Trimming at the junction amounts to 3 bases on V and 1 base on J, and the germline ends lie 8 bases apart. The germline V gene encodes CDR1 LGHNA and CDR2 YNFKEQ. Sequenced material: memory (CD45RO+) T cells sorted from blood. The cell subset or site label of this sample denotes: CD45RO+ enriched T cells. The receptor was isolated from a woman aged 18-30 years in good health. Recombination linked TRBV4-2 to TRBJ2-3, with the D gene not clear enough to name. The DNA sequence reads TGTGCCAGCAGCCAGCCCGGGCGCACAGATACGCAGTATTTT. Translated, this gives CASSQPGRTDTQYF.